This is a list of T cell receptor beta chains from one sample in a study of shared clonotypes between healthy human individuals. The table came from immunoSEQ multiplex PCR; TCRdb's copy has only in-frame clones and leaves some out. Among 400,000 to 600,000 clones, more than 95% were seen once, and the ten largest hold 0.05% to 0.07%. Sequencing was carried out using naive CD4+ T cells sorted from blood. Receptor source: a woman under 40 in good health. CDR3s include the opening cysteine and the closing phenylalanine or tryptophan.

V gene	J gene	CDR3 protein
TRBV19	TRBJ2-3	CASSMPPPLAAGADTQYF
TRBV28	TRBJ2-1	CASRQLGRRNNEQFF
TRBV19	TRBJ2-3	CASSHRSAMQYF
TRBV6-1	TRBJ1-4	CASSDRVRSEKLFF
TRBV27	TRBJ2-5	CASSRFPQETQYF
TRBV19	TRBJ2-2	CASSTPRERGSGELFF
TRBV27	TRBJ2-1	CASSARQGPNEQFF
TRBV10-3	TRBJ2-4	CAISDGGLAKDIQYF
TRBV6-5	TRBJ2-6	CASSAGVGANVLTF
TRBV11-2	TRBJ1-6	CASSKAGDGWAPLHF
TRBV28	TRBJ2-7	CASSPGPGGSYEQYF
TRBV19	TRBJ2-1	CASSISDRVPYNEQFF
TRBV10-3	TRBJ2-5	CAISETEQETQYF
TRBV5-5	TRBJ1-1	CASSLTLFTEAFF
TRBV4-1	TRBJ1-4	CASSQPRASGRELFF
TRBV9	TRBJ1-4	CASSPGDRGKRYVGEKLFF
TRBV11-2	TRBJ1-6	CASSSQGSSSYNSPLHF
TRBV18	TRBJ2-1	CASSPLSLAGVLEQFF
TRBV10-3	TRBJ2-5	CAIRGTDLRETQYF
TRBV6-5	TRBJ2-7	CASSYSSGTGSYEQYF
TRBV28	TRBJ1-4	CASSSPGQILNEKLFF
TRBV5-4	TRBJ1-5	CASRARRRQPQHF
TRBV4-1	TRBJ1-6	CASSPAGQYSPLHF
TRBV19	TRBJ1-1	CASRAISEAFF
TRBV27	TRBJ2-7	CASSLLGSIREQYF
TRBV5-8	TRBJ2-7	CASTSTGTLYEQYF
TRBV9	TRBJ2-1	CASSVGVANNEQFF
TRBV29-1	TRBJ2-1	CSVRTSHEQFF
TRBV10-1	TRBJ2-5	CASSESVAGTQYF
TRBV6-1	TRBJ1-5	CASSEMRLREYQPQHF
TRBV7-8	TRBJ1-1	CASSLVGLNTEAFF
TRBV5-8	TRBJ2-7	CASSPGTGQHLDEQYF
TRBV27	TRBJ2-3	CASSLLNTDTQYF
TRBV7-9	TRBJ2-7	CAVDTGTGFTGEQYF
TRBV27	TRBJ2-2	CASSFSDSNTGELFF
TRBV28	TRBJ1-3	CASSLWAGSSGNTIYF
TRBV15	TRBJ1-2	CATSRDTDYGYTF
TRBV29-1	TRBJ2-3	CSVEFDTDTQYF
TRBV6-4	TRBJ1-2	CASSDWPTNYGYTF
TRBV30	TRBJ1-5	CAWSVRTGYSQPQHF
TRBV6-5	TRBJ1-1	CASSYAYLRGVTEAFF
TRBV18	TRBJ2-7	CASSPGGADEQYF
TRBV14	TRBJ2-1	CASSHLILAASGDEQFF
TRBV15	TRBJ2-1	CATSRATRGNEQFF
TRBV27	TRBJ2-2	CASSLTGGTGELFF
TRBV4-1	TRBJ1-1	CASSQDSGNTEAFF
TRBV18	TRBJ2-3	CASSLSQSGQGSADTQYF
TRBV7-9	TRBJ2-1	CASSQVRLGINEQFF
TRBV19	TRBJ2-1	CASSIYPPSRLGISSYNEQFF
TRBV5-1	TRBJ1-4	CASSLEGFGSQGKLFF
TRBV5-1	TRBJ2-7	CASSLDSGPFLYEQYF
TRBV5-1	TRBJ2-6	CASSGVTGANVLTF
TRBV9	TRBJ2-5	CASSETPGETQYF